Listed here is a single T cell receptor (beta chain). Its antigen is not known. The record originates from a study of cytomegalovirus exposure and HLA in healthy donors. Libraries were prepared by immunoSEQ multiplex PCR; TCRdb keeps only in-frame clonotypes and omits some of them. The data show hundreds of thousands of clones, with around four fifths seen just once and 5.5% to 6.5% held by the top ten. Whole-study findings and limits: Whilst most TCR sequences proved rare, a subset of public TCRs occurred across many donors. Confirmation was obtained in vitro that a few CMV-associated chains are specific for CMV antigens.

The CDR3 contains 14 residues. V was shortened by 4 bases and J by 4 bases, with 14 bases between the two germline ends. Per the germline V gene, CDR1 is SGHRS and CDR2 is YFSETQ. The rearrangement uses TRBV5-1 and TRBJ1-1; no definite D call. Sample: PBMCs. The sequence was collected from a woman younger than 35 in good health and CMV-seronegative. CDR3 residues: CASSIREESTEAFF. In nucleotides, the CDR3 is TGCGCCAGCAGCATCCGGGAGGAGAGCACTGAAGCTTTCTTT.